This section outlines one TCR beta chain sequence together with its context. This receptor's antigen is unknown. There are no base qualities to consult, and no much larger clone falls within one base. These data originate in a study of blood T cell repertoires in COVID-19 (TCRdb year 2020). For the study in its entirety: Samples from collaborators originated in the United States, Italy and Spain and spanned both the acute and convalescent phases of COVID-19. A freely available public database, intended as a resource for researchers studying the immune response to SARS-CoV-2, is where the repertoires were released. The samples were drawn from two sources: the first 160 participants of the ongoing ImmuneRACE study, and 1,254 subjects contributed by 6 global collaborators. Where available, HLA class I and class II types were taken from metadata supplied by the sample provider and were not determined by assay-based typing. Deeply sampled blood TCRbeta repertoires from subjects exposed to, actively infected with, or recovered from COVID-19 were included in the dataset. The material from the prospective study consisted of cDNA or gDNA derived from T cells, B-cell-depleted T cells, or PBMCs. The sample metadata nearly always contained a de-identified subject ID, COVID-19 status, age in years and sex.

TCRbeta CDR3 regions were amplified from genomic DNA using the immunoSEQ Assay, a bias-controlled multiplex PCR. From the authors' description of their analysis: The number of nucleated cells in each sample was estimated from the amplification of reference gene primers within the assay. To quantify the absolute abundance of each unique TCRbeta CDR3 rearrangement, sequence reads were collapsed and filtered. For each sample, productive Simpson clonality was calculated as the square root of Simpson's diversity index across productive rearrangements. TCRdb re-hosts the immuneACCESS table, in-frame sequences only. Its copies lack some clones; in the studies checked, an unresolved V gene accounts for under half of them, and the cause for the rest is not known. Clone size and the V and J calls come from that table; the DNA yielded D and trimming. For this sample the table gives approximately 110,000 clones, of which about 74% were detected only once. 4.5% to 6% of the sample is in the top ten clones.

Summary of the overall study and its limitations: How much clinical and demographic metadata was included differed by source and by participant, and the metadata was provided uncurated.

In Seattle, one collaborating source enrolled patients while the infection was active and tracked those patients longitudinally over the course of disease. Each collaborating institution followed its own protocols to collect whole blood in K2EDTA tubes. Collaborator samples were shipped for TCRbeta analysis as frozen whole blood, isolated PBMCs, or DNA extracted from either sample type. Reading the germline V gene (reference sequence) gives CDR1 SGHKS and CDR2 YYEKEE. The CDR3, cysteine through phenylalanine, is 15 amino acids long. Only the CDR3 portion is preserved as DNA: 45 bases, with reading frame beginning at the first base. Germline trimming: 4 bases from V, 7 bases from J; junction bases outside gene matches: 10.

The sample was peripheral blood. Here the chain combines TRBV5-5 and TRBJ1-5, with TRBD1 matching 8 junction bases. The clonotype comes from a man aged 80 or over with COVID-19, enrolled during active disease. The bases are TGTGCCAGCAGCATCCAAGTCACAGGGGGACAGCCCCAGCATTTT. The encoded protein is CASSIQVTGGQPQHF.